What follows are 4 T cell receptor beta chains derived from one specimen sequenced in a study of technical replicates of blood from a handful of donors. The method was immunoSEQ multiplex PCR; TCRdb's version includes in-frame clones alone and lacks a portion of them. Here the sample spans some 79,000 clones, roughly 92% being singletons. Input material: T cells isolated from PBMCs. The origin of the receptors is a human donor in good health.

The CDR3 here is CATSRDPPQGGTEAFF. The DNA of the CDR3 is TGTGCCACCAGCAGAGATCCGCCACAGGGTGGTACTGAAGCTTTCTTT. The chain combines TRBV15 with TRBJ1-1, with D perhaps matching TRBD1 (6 bases). The CDR3 runs to 16 residues. V shed 0 bases and J shed 5 bases, with 16 bases lying between them. Germline lookup yields CDR1 LNHNV and CDR2 YYDKDF (reference sequence).

The V and J genes are TRBV19 and TRBJ2-1, with 9 bases that match TRBD2. CDR1 is LNHDA, CDR2 SQIVND, per germline (reference sequence). With V trimmed by 4 bases and J by 0 bases, 1 base remained unmatched. The CDR3 runs 15 residues. CDR3 protein: CASSNSGSSYNEQFF. The DNA of the CDR3 is TGTGCCAGTAGTAATAGCGGGAGCTCCTACAATGAGCAGTTCTTC. The full variable domain, its missing parts supplied by reference TRBV19 and TRBJ2-1, is DGGITQSPKYLFRKEGQNVTLSCEQNLNHDAMYWYRQDPGQGLRLIYYSQIVNDFQKGDIAEGYSVSREKKESFPLTVTSAQKNPTAFYLCASSNSGSSYNEQFFGPGTRLTVL.

This clone turned up a few times. V and J are TRBV6-6 and TRBJ1-1; the D is unclear. Germline CDR1 MNHNY, CDR2 SVGAGI (reference sequence). The CDR3 loop spans 12 amino acids. V dropped 5 bases and J dropped 0 bases, with 4 bases sitting between them. The CDR3 region has the DNA TGTGCCAGCAGTACACTGAACACTGAAGCTTTCTTT. This translates into CASSTLNTEAFF.

The chain has TRBV27 and TRBJ2-2; the match to TRBD1 covers 7 bases. Germline trimming cut 7 bases from V and 6 bases from J; bases unmatched to any gene: 5. Germline values: CDR1 MNHEY, CDR2 SMNVEV (reference sequence). CDR3 length equals 13 residues. The CDR3 nucleotides read TGTGCCAGCATGAGGGGGCCCCCCGGGGAGCTGTTTTTT. Translating gives CASMRGPPGELFF.